The TCR beta chain under discussion was sequenced for a study of cytomegalovirus exposure and HLA in healthy donors. Study conclusions and caveats: Most TCR sequences were seen very rarely across donors, but some public TCRs occurred in many. Three of the chains that were CMV-associated were confirmed in vitro to be specific for CMV antigens. Reports described diagnosis of cytomegalovirus status by the classifier as highly specific and sensitive.

The CDR3 runs to 13 residues. CDR1 ENHRY and CDR2 SYGVKD come from the germline V gene. Trimming took off 5 bases at V and 0 bases at J, with 5 bases between the two ends. Sequencing was performed with immunoSEQ multiplex PCR; in TCRdb, only in-frame clones are kept and a portion is missing. The sample holds 200,000 to 250,000 clones, approximately 80% seen once. A note on this clone: The antigen is undetermined.

The chain couples TRBV10-3 to TRBJ1-5, with D uncertain. The clonotype was recovered from a woman under 40 in good health and CMV-seropositive. Sequenced input: PBMCs. The CDR3 region is CAISQDSNQPQHF. The DNA for the CDR3 is TGTGCCATCAGTCAGGATAGCAATCAGCCCCAGCATTTT.